The 5 T cell receptor beta chains below all came from one sample that was sequenced in a study of blood T cell repertoires in COVID-19. Sequencing used immunoSEQ multiplex PCR; TCRdb keeps in-frame clones, though not all of them. The data hold 150,000 to 180,000 clones, with about four fifths observed a single time. Sequenced: peripheral blood. The receptors originated from a woman aged 55-69 years with acute or convalescent COVID-19.

The chain uses TRBV6-5 and TRBJ1-5; D not resolved. Germline CDR1 MNHEY, CDR2 SVGAGI. This CDR3 contains 16 residues. V shed 0 bases and J shed 6 bases, with 15 bases lying between them. The CDR3: CASSYSGASGIQPQHF. The CDR3 DNA sequence: TGTGCCAGCAGTTACTCCGGAGCCTCGGGTATTCAGCCCCAGCATTTT.

The V gene is TRBV11-2, the J gene TRBJ2-2; 7 bases fit TRBD1. V lost 5 bases and J lost 10; bases outside the gene matches: 16. CDR3 length: 16 residues. Per the germline V gene, CDR1 is SGHAT and CDR2 is FQNNGV. The CDR3 DNA sequence: TGTGCCAGCAGCCTTGACCCCCGGGACAGTTTAATGGAGCTGTTTTTT. It encodes CASSLDPRDSLMELFF.

The rearrangement uses TRBV5-6 and TRBJ2-7, with 9 bases that match TRBD2. CDR1 and CDR2 (germline): SGHDT, YYEEEE. The CDR3 loop spans 16 amino acids. With 5 bases clipped from V and 2 bases from J, the junction kept 11 bases outside the gene matches. This CDR3 reads CASSPSPRGGAYEQYF. DNA of the CDR3: TGTGCCAGCAGTCCGTCCCCCCGCGGGGGGGCCTACGAGCAGTACTTC.

The V and J genes are TRBV20-1 and TRBJ1-5; 7 positions agree with TRBD1. The V and J ends lost 4 bases and 1 base, in that order; junction bases with no gene match: 4. The germline CDR1 and CDR2 sequences are DFQATT and SNEGSKA (reference sequence). The CDR3 is 14 residues long. CDR3 sequence: CSAIDRVSNQPQHF. For the CDR3, the DNA is TGCAGTGCTATTGACAGGGTCAGCAATCAGCCCCAGCATTTT.

The V gene is TRBV12-3 or TRBV12-4, the J gene TRBJ1-1; D is uncertain. The CDR3 spans 12 residues. V lost 5 bases to trimming and J lost 6 bases, with 10 bases between them. The CDR3 coding sequence is TGTGCCAGCAGTCAAGGGCGGGCTGAAGCTTTCTTT. Its protein is CASSQGRAEAFF.